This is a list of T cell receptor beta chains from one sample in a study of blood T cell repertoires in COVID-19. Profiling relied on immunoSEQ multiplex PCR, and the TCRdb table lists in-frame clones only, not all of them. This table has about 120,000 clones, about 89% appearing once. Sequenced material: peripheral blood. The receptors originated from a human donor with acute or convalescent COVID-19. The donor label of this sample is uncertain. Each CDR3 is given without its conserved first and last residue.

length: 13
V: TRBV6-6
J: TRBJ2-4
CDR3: ASKTDRPAKNIQY

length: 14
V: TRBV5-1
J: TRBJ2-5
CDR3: ASSLASLATQETQY

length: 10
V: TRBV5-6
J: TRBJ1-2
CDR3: ASSIIELGYT

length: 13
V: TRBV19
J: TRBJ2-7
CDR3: ASSLRWDRSYEQY

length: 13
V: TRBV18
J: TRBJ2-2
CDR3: ASSLSTGLTGELF

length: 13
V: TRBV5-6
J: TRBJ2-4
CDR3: ASSPTGLAKNIQY

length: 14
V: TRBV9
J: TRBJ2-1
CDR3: ASSAAGAGVYNEQF

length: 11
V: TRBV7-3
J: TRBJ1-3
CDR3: ASSAIGGNTIY

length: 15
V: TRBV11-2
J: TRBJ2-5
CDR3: ASSFWASGRGGETQY

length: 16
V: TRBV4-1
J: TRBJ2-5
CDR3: ASSQDWNSGGAWETQY

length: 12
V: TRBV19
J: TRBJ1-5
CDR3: ASSPQGAGQPQH

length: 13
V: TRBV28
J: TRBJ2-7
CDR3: ASSSPTGGMYEQY

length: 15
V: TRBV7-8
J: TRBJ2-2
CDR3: ASSLGVSGSYTGELF

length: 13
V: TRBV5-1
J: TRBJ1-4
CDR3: ASSLVGHRNEKLF

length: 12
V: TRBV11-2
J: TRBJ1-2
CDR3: ASSLAPGEGGYT

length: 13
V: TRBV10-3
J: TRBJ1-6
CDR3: AIRGGQLVESALH

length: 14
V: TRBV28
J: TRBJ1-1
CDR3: ASSLRDRGKLGEAF

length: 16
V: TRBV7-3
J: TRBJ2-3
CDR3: ASSVTPGLAPSTDTQY

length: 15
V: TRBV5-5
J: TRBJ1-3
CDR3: ASSLVGQAISGNTIY

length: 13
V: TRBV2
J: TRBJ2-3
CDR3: ASSEARLAIGTQY

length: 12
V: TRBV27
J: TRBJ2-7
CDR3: ASSLSILSYEQY

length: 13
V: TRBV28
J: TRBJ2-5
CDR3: ASSSLAGGFETQY

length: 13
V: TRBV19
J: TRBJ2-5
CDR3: ASSAGGASQETQY

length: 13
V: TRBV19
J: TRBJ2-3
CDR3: ASSIFGLSTDTQY

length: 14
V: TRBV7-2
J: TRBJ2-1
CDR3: ASRSATMPSIYEQF

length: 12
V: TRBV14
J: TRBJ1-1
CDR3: ASSQPWTGGEAF

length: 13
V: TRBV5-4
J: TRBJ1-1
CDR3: ASSLERNRNTEAF

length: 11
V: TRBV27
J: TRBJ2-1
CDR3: ASYRWIGGEQF

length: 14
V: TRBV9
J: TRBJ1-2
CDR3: ASSAAAVFSNYGYT

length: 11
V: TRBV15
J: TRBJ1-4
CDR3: ATSRGRNEKLF

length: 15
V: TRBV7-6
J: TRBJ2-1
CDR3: ASSLARGESSYNEQF

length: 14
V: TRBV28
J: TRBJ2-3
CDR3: ASSFPSGDFTDTQY

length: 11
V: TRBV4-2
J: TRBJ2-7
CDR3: ASSQSTSGEQY

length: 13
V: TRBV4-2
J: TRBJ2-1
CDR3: ASSQREGDYNEQF

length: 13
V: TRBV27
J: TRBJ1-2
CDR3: ASSLLGTGPYGYT

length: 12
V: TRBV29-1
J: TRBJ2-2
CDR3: SVRGQGGAGELF

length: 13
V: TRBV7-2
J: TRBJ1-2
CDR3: ASSLAAGNNDGYT

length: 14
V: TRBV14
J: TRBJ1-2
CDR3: ASSQVRTGRDYGYT

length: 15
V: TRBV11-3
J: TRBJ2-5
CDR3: ASSLNRDSRGGETQY

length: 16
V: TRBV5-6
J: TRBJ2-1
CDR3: ASSGGLAGESSYNEQF

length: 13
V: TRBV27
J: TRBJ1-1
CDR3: ASSLRTGGWTEAF

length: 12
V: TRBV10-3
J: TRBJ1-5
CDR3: AISGQGGNQPQH

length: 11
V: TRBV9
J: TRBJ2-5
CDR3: ASSSTLEETQY

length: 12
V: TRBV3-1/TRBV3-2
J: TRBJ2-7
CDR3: ASSQGTGNYEQY

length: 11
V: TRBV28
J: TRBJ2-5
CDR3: ASRIGGWETQY

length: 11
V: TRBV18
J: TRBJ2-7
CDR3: ASSTGLNYEQY

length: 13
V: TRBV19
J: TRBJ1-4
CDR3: ASSYQGYTNEKLF

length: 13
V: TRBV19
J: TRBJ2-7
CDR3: ASSIDLQATYEQY

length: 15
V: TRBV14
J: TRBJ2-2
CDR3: ASSPSLGSINTGELF

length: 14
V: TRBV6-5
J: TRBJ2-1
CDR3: ASSYSHRALYNEQF

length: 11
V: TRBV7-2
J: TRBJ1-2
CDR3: ASSLAGLDRGT